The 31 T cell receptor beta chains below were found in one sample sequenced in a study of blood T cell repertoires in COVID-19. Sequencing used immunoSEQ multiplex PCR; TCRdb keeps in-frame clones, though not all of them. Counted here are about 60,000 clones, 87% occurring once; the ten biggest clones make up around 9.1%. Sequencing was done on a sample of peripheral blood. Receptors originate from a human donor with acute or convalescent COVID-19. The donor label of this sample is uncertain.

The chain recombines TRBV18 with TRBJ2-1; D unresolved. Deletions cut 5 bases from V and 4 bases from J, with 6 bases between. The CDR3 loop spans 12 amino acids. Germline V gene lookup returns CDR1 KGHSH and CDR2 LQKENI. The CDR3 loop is CASSSGYNEQFF. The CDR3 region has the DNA TGTGCCAGCTCATCGGGTTACAATGAGCAGTTCTTC.

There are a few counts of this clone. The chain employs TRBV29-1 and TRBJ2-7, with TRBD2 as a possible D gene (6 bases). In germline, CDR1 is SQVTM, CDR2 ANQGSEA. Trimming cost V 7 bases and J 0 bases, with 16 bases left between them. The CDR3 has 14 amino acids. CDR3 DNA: TGCAGCGCGGCATCGGGGGTAAGCTCCTACGAGCAGTACTTC. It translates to CSAASGVSSYEQYF.

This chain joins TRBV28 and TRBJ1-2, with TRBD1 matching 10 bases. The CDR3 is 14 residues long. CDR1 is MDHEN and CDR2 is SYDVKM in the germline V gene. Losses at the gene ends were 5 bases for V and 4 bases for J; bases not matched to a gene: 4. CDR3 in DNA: TGTGCCAGCAGTCTCGGACAGGGGGTCTATGGCTACACCTTC. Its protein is CASSLGQGVYGYTF.

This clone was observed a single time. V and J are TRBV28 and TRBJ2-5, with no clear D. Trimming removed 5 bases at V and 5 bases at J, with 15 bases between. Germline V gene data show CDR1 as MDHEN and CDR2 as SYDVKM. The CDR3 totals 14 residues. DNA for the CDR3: TGTGCCAGCAGTCGCAGGATTTTGGATGAGACCCAGTACTTC. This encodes CASSRRILDETQYF.

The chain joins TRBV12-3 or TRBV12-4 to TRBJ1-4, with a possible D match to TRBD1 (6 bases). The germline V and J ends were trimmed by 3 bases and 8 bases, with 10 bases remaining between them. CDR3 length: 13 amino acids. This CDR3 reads CASSFTGLEKLFF. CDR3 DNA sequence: TGTGCCAGCAGTTTTACAGGGTTGGAAAAACTGTTTTTT.

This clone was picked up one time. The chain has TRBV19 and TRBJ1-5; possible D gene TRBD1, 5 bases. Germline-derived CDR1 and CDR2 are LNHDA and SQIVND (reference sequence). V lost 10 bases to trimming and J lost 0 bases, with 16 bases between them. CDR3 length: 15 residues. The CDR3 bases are TGTGCCACTCTCGACAGCGCTTATAGCAATCAGCCCCAGCATTTT. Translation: CATLDSAYSNQPQHF.

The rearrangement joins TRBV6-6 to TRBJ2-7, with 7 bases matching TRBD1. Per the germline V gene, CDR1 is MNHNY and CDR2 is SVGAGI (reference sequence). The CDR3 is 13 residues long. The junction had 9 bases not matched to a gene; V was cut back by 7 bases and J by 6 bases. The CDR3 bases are TGTGCCAGCAAAGGGACAGCTCCCTCCGAGCAGTACGTC. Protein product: CASKGTAPSEQYV.

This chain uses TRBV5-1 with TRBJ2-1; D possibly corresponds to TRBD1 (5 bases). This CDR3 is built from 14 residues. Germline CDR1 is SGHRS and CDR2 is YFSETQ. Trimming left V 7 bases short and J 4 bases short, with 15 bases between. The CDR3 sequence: CASYIETEYNEQFF. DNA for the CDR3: TGCGCCAGCTACATAGAGACAGAGTACAATGAGCAGTTCTTC.

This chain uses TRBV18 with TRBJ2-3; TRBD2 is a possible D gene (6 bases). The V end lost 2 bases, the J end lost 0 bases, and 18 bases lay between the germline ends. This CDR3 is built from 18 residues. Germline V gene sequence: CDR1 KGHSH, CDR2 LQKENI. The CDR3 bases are TGTGCCAGCTCACCATTGGGTGGCGGGATTGGGAGCACAGATACGCAGTATTTT. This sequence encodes CASSPLGGGIGSTDTQYF.

CDR3 in amino acids: CASSQQGQGARTGELFF. CDR3 bases: TGTGCCAGCAGCCAACAAGGACAGGGGGCGAGAACCGGGGAGCTGTTTTTT. The genes are TRBV7-3 and TRBJ2-2; 11 bases are shared with TRBD1. The CDR3 totals 17 residues. V shed 5 bases and J 5 bases; nucleotides not matched to a gene: 10. Germline CDR1 and CDR2: SGHTA and FQGTGA. The full variable domain, its missing parts supplied by reference TRBV7-3 and TRBJ2-2, is GAGVSQTPSNKVTEKGKYVELRCDPISGHTALYWYRQSLGQGPEFLIYFQGTGAADDSGLPNDRFFAVRPEGSVSTLKIQRTERGDSAVYLCASSQQGQGARTGELFFGEGSRLTVL.

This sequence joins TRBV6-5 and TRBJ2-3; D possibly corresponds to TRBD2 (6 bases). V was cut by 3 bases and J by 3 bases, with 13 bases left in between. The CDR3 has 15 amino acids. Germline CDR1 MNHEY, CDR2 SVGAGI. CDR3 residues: CASSYYDGSTDTQYF. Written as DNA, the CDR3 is TGTGCCAGCAGTTATTACGACGGGAGTACAGATACGCAGTATTTT.

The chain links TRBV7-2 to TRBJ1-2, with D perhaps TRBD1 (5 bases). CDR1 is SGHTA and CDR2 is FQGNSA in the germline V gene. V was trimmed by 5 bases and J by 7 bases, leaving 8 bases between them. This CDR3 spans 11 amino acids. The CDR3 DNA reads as TGTGCCAGCAGCCCAGGGTTTGGCTACACCTTC. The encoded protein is CASSPGFGYTF.

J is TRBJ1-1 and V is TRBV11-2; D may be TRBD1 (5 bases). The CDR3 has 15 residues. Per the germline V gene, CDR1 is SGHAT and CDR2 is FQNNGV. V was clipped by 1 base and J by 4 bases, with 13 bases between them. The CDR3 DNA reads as TGTGCCAGCAGCTTAGTTGGAGGGGATCGCACTGAAGCTTTCTTT. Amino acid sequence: CASSLVGGDRTEAFF.

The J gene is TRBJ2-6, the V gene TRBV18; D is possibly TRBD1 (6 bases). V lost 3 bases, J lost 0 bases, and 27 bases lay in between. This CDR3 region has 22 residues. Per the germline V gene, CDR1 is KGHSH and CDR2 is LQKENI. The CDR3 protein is CASSPLSVAGALQSSGANVLTF. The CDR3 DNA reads TGTGCCAGCTCACCCCTATCCGTGGCAGGGGCCCTTCAGAGCTCTGGGGCCAACGTCCTGACTTTC.

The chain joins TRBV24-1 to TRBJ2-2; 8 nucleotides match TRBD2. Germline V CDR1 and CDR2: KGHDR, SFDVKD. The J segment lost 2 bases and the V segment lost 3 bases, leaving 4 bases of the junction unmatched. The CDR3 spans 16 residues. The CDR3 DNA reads TGTGCCACCAGTGATATTAGCGGGGCCAACACCGGGGAGCTGTTTTTT. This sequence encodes CATSDISGANTGELFF.

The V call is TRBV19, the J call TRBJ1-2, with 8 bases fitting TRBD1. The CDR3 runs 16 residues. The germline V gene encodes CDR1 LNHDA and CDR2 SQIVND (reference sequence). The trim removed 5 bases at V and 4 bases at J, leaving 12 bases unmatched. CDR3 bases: TGTGCCAGTAGTGCCGCCGGGACAGGTGTTAGCTATGGCTACACCTTC. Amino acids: CASSAAGTGVSYGYTF.

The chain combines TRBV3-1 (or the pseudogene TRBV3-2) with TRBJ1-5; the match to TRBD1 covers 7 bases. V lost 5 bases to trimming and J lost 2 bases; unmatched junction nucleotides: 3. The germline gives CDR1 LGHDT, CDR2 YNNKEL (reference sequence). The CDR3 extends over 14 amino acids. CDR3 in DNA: TGTGCCAGCAGCTCTACAGGGGGCAATCAGCCCCAGCATTTT. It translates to CASSSTGGNQPQHF.

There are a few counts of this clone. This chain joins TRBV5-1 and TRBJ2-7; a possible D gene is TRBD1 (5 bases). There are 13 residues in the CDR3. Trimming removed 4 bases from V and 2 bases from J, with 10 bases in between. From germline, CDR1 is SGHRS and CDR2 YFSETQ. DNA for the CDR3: TGCGCCAGCAGCAGAATGGACACCTACGAGCAGTACTTC. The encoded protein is CASSRMDTYEQYF.

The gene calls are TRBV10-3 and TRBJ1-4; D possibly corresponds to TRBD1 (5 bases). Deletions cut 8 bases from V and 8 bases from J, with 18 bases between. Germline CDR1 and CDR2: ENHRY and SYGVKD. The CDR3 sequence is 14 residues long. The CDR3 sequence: CAISRGGEGEKLFF. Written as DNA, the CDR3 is TGTGCCATCTCAAGAGGAGGGGAGGGAGAAAAACTGTTTTTT.

The CDR3 nucleotides are TGTGCCAGCAGTTTAGGATTAAGGACAGAGAGCCCCTATAACTATGGCTACACCTTC. Its protein product is CASSLGLRTESPYNYGYTF. The chain joins TRBV28 to TRBJ1-2; a weak D match, TRBD1 (6 bases). V lost 2 bases, J lost 1 base, and 23 bases lay in between. CDR3 length: 19 amino acids. Per the germline V gene, CDR1 is MDHEN and CDR2 is SYDVKM.

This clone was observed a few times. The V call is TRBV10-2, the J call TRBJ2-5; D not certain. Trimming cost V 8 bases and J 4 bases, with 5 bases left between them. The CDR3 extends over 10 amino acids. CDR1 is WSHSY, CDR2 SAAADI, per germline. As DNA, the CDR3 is TGCGCCAGCTACGGAGAGACCCAGTACTTC. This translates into CASYGETQYF.

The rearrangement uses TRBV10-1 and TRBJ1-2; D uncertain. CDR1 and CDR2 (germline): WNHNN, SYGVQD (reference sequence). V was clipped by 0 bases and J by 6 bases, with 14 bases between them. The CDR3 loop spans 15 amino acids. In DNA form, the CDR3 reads TGCGCCAGCAGTGAGTCGATACGAGTAGCCGATGGCTACACCTTC. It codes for CASSESIRVADGYTF.

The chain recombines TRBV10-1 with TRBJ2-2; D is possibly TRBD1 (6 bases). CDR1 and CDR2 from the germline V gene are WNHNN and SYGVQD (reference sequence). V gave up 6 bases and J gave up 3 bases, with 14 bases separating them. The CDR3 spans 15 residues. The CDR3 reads CASSLDRLDTGELFF. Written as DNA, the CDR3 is TGCGCCAGCAGCCTAGACAGGCTGGACACCGGGGAGCTGTTTTTT.

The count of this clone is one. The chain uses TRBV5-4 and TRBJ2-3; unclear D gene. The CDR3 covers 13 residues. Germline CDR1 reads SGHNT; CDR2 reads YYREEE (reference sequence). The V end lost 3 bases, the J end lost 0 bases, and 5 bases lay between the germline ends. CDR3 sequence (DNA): TGTGCCAGCAGCTCTTATAGCACAGATACGCAGTATTTT. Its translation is CASSSYSTDTQYF.

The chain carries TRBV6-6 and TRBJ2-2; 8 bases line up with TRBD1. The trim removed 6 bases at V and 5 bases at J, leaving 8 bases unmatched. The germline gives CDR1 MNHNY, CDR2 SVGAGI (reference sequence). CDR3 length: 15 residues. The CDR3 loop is CASSLVTGGTGELFF. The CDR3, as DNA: TGTGCCAGCAGCCTCGTCACAGGGGGGACCGGGGAGCTGTTTTTT.

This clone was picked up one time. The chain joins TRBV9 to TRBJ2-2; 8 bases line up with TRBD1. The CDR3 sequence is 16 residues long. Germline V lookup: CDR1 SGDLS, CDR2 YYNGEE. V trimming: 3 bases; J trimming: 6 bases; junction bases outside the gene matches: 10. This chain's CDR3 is CASSARQGIGSGELFF. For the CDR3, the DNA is TGTGCCAGCAGCGCCAGACAGGGGATAGGTTCCGGGGAGCTGTTTTTT.

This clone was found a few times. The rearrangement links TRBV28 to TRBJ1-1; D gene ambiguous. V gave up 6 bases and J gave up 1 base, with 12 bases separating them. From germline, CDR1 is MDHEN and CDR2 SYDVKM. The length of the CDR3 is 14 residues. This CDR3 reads CASRLGFRNTEAFF. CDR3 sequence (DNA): TGTGCCAGCAGACTCGGGTTCAGGAACACTGAAGCTTTCTTT.

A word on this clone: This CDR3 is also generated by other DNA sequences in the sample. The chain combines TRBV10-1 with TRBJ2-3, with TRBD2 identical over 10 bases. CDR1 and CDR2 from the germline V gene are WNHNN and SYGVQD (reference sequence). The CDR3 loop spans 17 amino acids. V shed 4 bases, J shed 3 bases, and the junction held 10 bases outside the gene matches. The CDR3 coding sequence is TGCGCCAGCAGTGGGTCCCAGGCTAGCGGGAGTACAGATACGCAGTATTTT. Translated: CASSGSQASGSTDTQYF.

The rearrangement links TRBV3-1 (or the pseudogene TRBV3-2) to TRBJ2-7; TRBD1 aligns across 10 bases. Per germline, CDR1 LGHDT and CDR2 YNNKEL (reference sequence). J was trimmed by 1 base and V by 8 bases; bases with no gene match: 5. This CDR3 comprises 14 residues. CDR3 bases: TGTGCCAGCGGTAGACAGGGGGCTTCCTACGAGCAGTACTTC. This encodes CASGRQGASYEQYF.

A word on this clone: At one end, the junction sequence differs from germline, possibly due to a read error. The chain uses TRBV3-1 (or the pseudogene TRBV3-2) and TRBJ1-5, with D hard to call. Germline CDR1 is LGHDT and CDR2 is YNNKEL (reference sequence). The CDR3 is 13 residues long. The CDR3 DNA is TGTGCCAGCAGCCAAGGGGTTTTTGCGGCCCGGAATTTT. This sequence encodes CASSQGVFAARNF.

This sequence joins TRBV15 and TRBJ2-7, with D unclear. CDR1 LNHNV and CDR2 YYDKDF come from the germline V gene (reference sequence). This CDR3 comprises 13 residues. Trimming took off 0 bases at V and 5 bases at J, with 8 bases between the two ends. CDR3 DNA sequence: TGTGCCACCAGCAGAGACCGTGGCCACGAGCAGTACTTC. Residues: CATSRDRGHEQYF. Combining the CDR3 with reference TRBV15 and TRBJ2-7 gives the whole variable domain DAMVIQNPRYQVTQFGKPVTLSCSQTLNHNVMYWYQQKSSQAPKLLFHYYDKDFNNEADTPDNFQSRRPNTSFCFLDIRSPGLGDTAMYLCATSRDRGHEQYFGPGTRLTVT.